These 14 T cell receptor beta chains were all obtained from the same sample, sequenced in a study of CD8+CD57+ T cells in acquired aplastic anemia. The template for TCR beta VDJ and CDR3 sequence profiling was genomic DNA. TCRdb ran MiXCR on the reads and lists one entry per CDR3 protein. The sample shows some 160,000 distinct CDR3 sequences, roughly 48% of them seen only once. Patients selected for sequencing had displayed CD8+CD57+ cell expansion by flow cytometry. The specimen sequenced was sorted CD4+, CD8+, or CD8+CD57+ T cells (not recorded which) from PBMCs. Receptors were obtained from a human donor with aplastic anemia.

The chain links TRBV7-2 to TRBJ2-5; the D call may be TRBD1 or TRBD2 (5 bases each). CDR3 size: 12 residues. The germline CDR1 and CDR2 sequences are SGHTA and FQGNSA. Trimming removed 5 bases from V and 4 bases from J, with 8 bases in between. CDR3 sequence (DNA): TGTGCCAGCAGCGAAGGGACAGAGACCCAGTACTTC. Its protein product is CASSEGTETQYF.

Many counts were recorded for this clonotype. V usage is TRBV6-1 and J usage is TRBJ2-3; D uncertain. The CDR3 totals 15 residues. The germline V gene has CDR1 MNHNS and CDR2 SASEGT. The ends were cut back, 7 bases at V and 0 bases at J, with 14 bases in the middle. CDR3 nucleotides: TGTGCCAGCACACAATGGGGATCTAGCACAGATACGCAGTATTTT. Translating it yields CASTQWGSSTDTQYF.

This clonotype was detected only once. The chain carries TRBV7-8 and TRBJ1-5; weak D call: TRBD1 (5 bases). The germline CDR1 and CDR2 sequences are SGHVS and FQNEAQ. CDR3 length: 15 amino acids. Trimming removed 4 bases at V and 1 base at J, with 11 bases between. The CDR3 reads CASSSFGGSNQPQHF. The CDR3 DNA reads as TGTGCCAGCAGCTCCTTCGGGGGGAGCAATCAGCCCCAGCATTTT.

Notes on this clonotype: A read error may produce the germline difference seen at one junction end. The V and J genes are TRBV20-1 and TRBJ1-1; TRBD1 matches 7 bases. Germline-derived CDR1 and CDR2 are DFQATT and SNEGSKA (reference sequence). This CDR3 spans 12 amino acids. CDR3 DNA sequence: TGCAGTGCTCCTCATACAGGGGATGAAGCTTCCTTT. Translating it yields CSAPHTGDEASF.

This clonotype was seen just once. This sequence joins TRBV10-2 and TRBJ1-5; no firm D call. Germline-derived CDR1 and CDR2 are WSHSY and SAAADI. The CDR3 spans 14 residues. V lost 2 bases and J lost 3, with 8 bases in between. Here the CDR3 DNA reads TGCGCCAGCAGTGAGCGGGAGGTCAATCAGCCCCAGCATTTT. It yields the protein CASSEREVNQPQHF.

At least ten counts were recorded for this clonotype. The V call is TRBV29-1, the J call TRBJ2-7, with D perhaps matching TRBD2 (7 bases). This CDR3 is 14 amino acids long. The V end lost 4 bases, the J end lost 3 bases, and 16 bases lay between the germline ends. CDR1 is SQVTM, CDR2 ANQGSEA, per germline. The CDR3 nucleotides are TGCAGCGTTGGTAGGGGGGGGGGGGACTACGAGCAGTACTTC. It specifies CSVGRGGGDYEQYF.

This clonotype came up a few times. This may be a read error: a much more frequent sequence differs by one nucleotide. The chain uses TRBV9 and TRBJ1-1; 8 bases are a match to TRBD1. Per germline, CDR1 SGDLS and CDR2 YYNGEE. This CDR3 is 14 amino acids long. CDR3 region: CASSVGTGQTDAFF. The CDR3 coding sequence is TGTGCCAGCAGCGTAGGGACAGGGCAGACTGATGCTTTCTTT.

The genes are TRBV6-4 and TRBJ2-5; 10 bases align to TRBD1. The J call could be wrong; TRBJ2-7 is a better fit for the DNA end. Looked up from germline, CDR1 is MRHNA and CDR2 is SNTAGT. The CDR3 spans 15 residues. CDR3 nucleotides: TGTGCCAGCAGTCCCCTGACAGGGGGCAACTACGAGCAGTACTTC. Amino acids: CASSPLTGGNYEQYF.

The chain employs TRBV4-2 and TRBJ1-1; D gene unclear. Per the germline V gene, CDR1 is LGHNA and CDR2 is YNFKEQ. The V end lost 5 bases, the J end lost 2 bases, and 18 bases lay between the germline ends. The CDR3 is 16 residues long. The CDR3 protein is CASSAADNRGNTEAFF. For the CDR3, the DNA is TGTGCCAGCAGCGCAGCAGACAACAGAGGAAACACTGAAGCTTTCTTT.

Comments on this clonotype: This clone may be a read error of a much larger clone one base away. The chain has TRBV15 and TRBJ1-3; D perhaps matches TRBD1 (5 bases). Germline values: CDR1 LNHNV, CDR2 YYDKDF (reference sequence). CDR3 length equals 18 residues. CDR3 coding DNA: TGTGCCACCAGCAGAGCCCGGGGCCAAGGGAACTCTGGAAACACCGTATATTTT. This codes for CATSRARGQGNSGNTVYF.

This clonotype was seen at least ten times. V is TRBV6-2 or TRBV6-3 and J is TRBJ2-7; TRBD1 might be the D (6 bases). Trimming removed 6 bases at V and 2 bases at J, with 20 bases between. This CDR3 has 16 residues. Germline loops: CDR1 MNHEY, CDR2 SVGEGT. The CDR3 sequence: CASSTRQQGTPYEQYF. The CDR3 nucleotides are TGTGCCAGCAGCACCAGACAACAGGGTACGCCCTACGAGCAGTACTTC.

This clonotype showed up many times. The chain combines TRBV6-5 with TRBJ2-5, with a possible D match to TRBD2 (5 bases). The germline V gene encodes CDR1 MNHEY and CDR2 SVGAGI. The CDR3 sequence is 15 residues long. V was shortened by 3 bases and J by 0 bases, with 11 bases between the two germline ends. The CDR3 DNA reads as TGTGCCAGCAGTTATACGGGAATCTACCAAGAGACCCAGTACTTC. It is translated as CASSYTGIYQETQYF.

Worth noting for this clonotype: The conserved phenylalanine or tryptophan is not found at the CDR3 terminus, so this likely reflects a read error. The rearrangement links TRBV29-1 to TRBJ1-1; TRBD1 matches at 9 bases. CDR3 length: 12 residues. Germline trimming cut 6 bases from V and 6 bases from J; bases unmatched to any gene: 5. Germline V gene sequence: CDR1 SQVTM, CDR2 ANQGSEA. The CDR3 loop reads CSVTGGSPEAFS. In DNA, the CDR3 is TGCAGCGTGACAGGGGGGTCCCCTGAAGCTTTCTCT.

There are many counts of this clonotype. The genes are TRBV19 and TRBJ1-3; TRBD1 is a possible D gene (5 bases). With 6 bases removed from V and 4 bases from J, the gap between germline ends came to 13 bases. The CDR3 contains 14 residues. The germline gives CDR1 LNHDA, CDR2 SQIVND (reference sequence). CDR3 protein: CASRGQEKGNTIYF. The CDR3, as DNA: TGTGCCAGTAGGGGGCAGGAAAAAGGAAACACCATATATTTT.